This TCR beta chain was obtained from a study of PD-1 blockade in classical Hodgkin lymphoma. Study observations and caveats: What caused the repertoire differences, perhaps disease activity or prior therapy, remains undefined.

Some clones are missing from TCRdb's copy, which holds only in-frame ones; the method was immunoSEQ multiplex PCR. The table includes just over 60,000 clones, 70% to 90% detected once. In this sample, this clone turned up a few times. Its antigen is as yet unknown. After autologous stem cell transplantation all patients relapsed, and prior brentuximab vedotin exposure differed between cohorts. After removal of 4 bases from V and 9 bases from J, the junction contained 6 bases not matched to a gene. Germline V gives CDR1 SGHVS, CDR2 FQNEAQ. The CDR3 loop spans 16 amino acids. The rearrangement uses TRBV7-8 and TRBJ2-1; 16 bases agree with TRBD2. This specimen was peripheral blood mononuclear cells (PBMCs), taken at baseline. This receptor was taken from a human donor with classical Hodgkin lymphoma. This CDR3 reads CASSSGTSGGAGEQFF. DNA of the CDR3: TGTGCCAGCAGCTCTGGGACTAGCGGGGGGGCAGGTGAGCAGTTCTTC. The variable domain in full, completed from reference TRBV7-8 and TRBJ2-1, reads GAGVSQSPRYKVAKRGQDVALRCDPISGHVSLFWYQQALGQGPEFLTYFQNEAQLDKSGLPSDRFFAERPEGSVSTLKIQRTQQEDSAVYLCASSSGTSGGAGEQFFGPGTRLTVL.